This T cell receptor beta chain was identified in a study of blood T cell repertoires in COVID-19. This CDR3 region has 15 residues. Germline CDR1 LNHNV, CDR2 YYDKDF (reference sequence). Trimming took 0 bases from V and 6 from J; bases not matched to a gene: 1. The assay was immunoSEQ multiplex PCR, and TCRdb's table has in-frame clones only and misses some. This table has about 79,000 clones, roughly 89% appearing once. This clone was counted once. The source material was peripheral blood. V usage is TRBV15 and J usage is TRBJ2-1; 11 bases are shared with TRBD2. The clonotype originates from a man aged 70-80 years with active or convalescent COVID-19. Here the CDR3 reads CATSREGTSGNEQFF. The CDR3 bases are TGTGCCACCAGCAGAGAAGGGACTAGCGGCAATGAGCAGTTCTTC. Full variable domain (remainder filled in from reference TRBV15 and TRBJ2-1): DAMVIQNPRYQVTQFGKPVTLSCSQTLNHNVMYWYQQKSSQAPKLLFHYYDKDFNNEADTPDNFQSRRPNTSFCFLDIRSPGLGDTAMYLCATSREGTSGNEQFFGPGTRLTVL.